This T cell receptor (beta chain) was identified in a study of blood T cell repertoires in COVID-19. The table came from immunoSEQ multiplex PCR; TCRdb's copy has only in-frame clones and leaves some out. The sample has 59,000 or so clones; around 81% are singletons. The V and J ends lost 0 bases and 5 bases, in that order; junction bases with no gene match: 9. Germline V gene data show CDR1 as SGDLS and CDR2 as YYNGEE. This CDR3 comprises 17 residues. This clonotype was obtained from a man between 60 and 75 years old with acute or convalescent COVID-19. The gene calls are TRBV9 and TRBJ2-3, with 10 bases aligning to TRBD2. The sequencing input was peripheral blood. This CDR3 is CASSVGKRGGLGDTQYF. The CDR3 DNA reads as TGTGCCAGCAGCGTAGGAAAGCGGGGGGGCCTGGGAGATACGCAGTATTTT.